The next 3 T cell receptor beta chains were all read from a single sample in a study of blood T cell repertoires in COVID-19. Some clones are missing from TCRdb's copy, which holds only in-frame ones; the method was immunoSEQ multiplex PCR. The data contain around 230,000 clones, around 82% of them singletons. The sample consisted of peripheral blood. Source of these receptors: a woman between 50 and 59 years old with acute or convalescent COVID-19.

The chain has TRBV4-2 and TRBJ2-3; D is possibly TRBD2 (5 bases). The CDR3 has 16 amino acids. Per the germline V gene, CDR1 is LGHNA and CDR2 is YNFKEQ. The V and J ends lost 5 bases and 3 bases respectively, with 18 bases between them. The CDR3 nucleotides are TGTGCCAGCAGCTCCCGAGGGCATTCGGCAACAGATACGCAGTATTTT. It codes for CASSSRGHSATDTQYF.

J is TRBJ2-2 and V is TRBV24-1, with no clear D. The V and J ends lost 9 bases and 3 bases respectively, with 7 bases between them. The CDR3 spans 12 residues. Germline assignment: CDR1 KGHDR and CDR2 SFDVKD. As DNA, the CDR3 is TGTGCCACCGAACGGTACACCGGGGAGCTGTTTTTT. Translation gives CATERYTGELFF.

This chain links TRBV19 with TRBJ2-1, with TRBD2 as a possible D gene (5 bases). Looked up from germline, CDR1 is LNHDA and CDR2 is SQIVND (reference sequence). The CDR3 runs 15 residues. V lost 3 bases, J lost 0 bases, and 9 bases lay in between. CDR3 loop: CASSITGDSYNEQFF. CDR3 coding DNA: TGTGCCAGTAGTATTACCGGGGACTCCTACAATGAGCAGTTCTTC.